This T cell receptor beta chain was obtained from a study of T cell clonality in common variable immunodeficiency (dated by TCRdb to between 2015 and 2017). General findings and caveats noted by the study authors: Healthy controls shared more TCRbeta clones with each other than CVID subjects shared among themselves (p < 0.0001). The authors noted that sequencing repertoires of T cell subpopulations would be needed to clarify what caused the increased clonality in CVID. Despite equal DNA input, controls averaged roughly 89,000 unique sequences per sample versus about 32,000 in CVID samples. Differences among patients in the CVID cohort limited the correlations between repertoire features and clinical complications. TCRbeta clonality was higher in CVID subjects than in healthy controls (t-test p = 0.018), and the increase was most characteristic of about a third of subjects. CVID TCRbeta sequences reportedly showed fewer deletions and N-nucleotide insertions and lacked highly modified clones with 13 or more V deletions.

Both CVID patients and healthy controls were predominantly of Caucasian heritage. From each donor, 5 to 8 ml of heparinized peripheral whole blood was collected. Genomic DNA from adults with common variable immune deficiency (CVID) and from healthy adult controls was used for sequencing of TCRbeta CDR3 repertoires. A total of about 22 healthy adult volunteers (around 12 female and 10 or so male; age range about 20 to 70 years, mean age around 31) were included in the control group. Diluted blood was density-centrifuged over Hypaque 1077 or Ficoll-Paque to isolate peripheral blood mononuclear cells. Genomic DNA was obtained from unsorted mononuclear cells through either Qiagen column purification or a centrifugation-based method. CDR1 is given as SGHTA and CDR2 as FQGNSA, both from the germline V gene. Measured from the cysteine to the phenylalanine, the CDR3 is 15 residues long. The DNA covers only part of the CDR3, 36 bases in frame from base 1. The junction shows trimming of 5 bases on V and 0 bases on J, plus 14 bases between the germline ends.

This clone was observed at least ten times. No antigen is known for it. The CDR3 extends 3 residues past the end of the read, so its final part is completed from the germline J gene. Equivalent amounts of genomic DNA from CVID and control samples were used as sequencing input. For every sample, a 60 bp segment covering the rearranged TCRbeta CDR3 region was amplified and then sequenced. The immunoSEQ assay, a bias-corrected multiplex PCR combined with high-throughput sequencing, was used for TCRbeta amplification. As for how the authors treated the data: Each unique nucleotide sequence was treated as a clone and annotated with V, D and J genes, copy number and frequency. Sequences were labeled productive if in frame, and non-productive if out of frame or containing stop codons. As previously described, clonality was computed from Shannon's entropy. Mean CDR3 Kyte-Doolittle hydropathy was derived from the predicted amino acid sequences of productive clones. Scaled V gene usage was hierarchically clustered using Manhattan distance and complete linkage with the R hclust function. Clone sharing by CDR3 amino acid sequence was assessed by resampling 12 repertoires per group over 100 rounds. Repertoires were searched for approximately 70 published EBV-specific and around 240 published CMV-specific TCRbeta sequences. Two CVID samples yielding fewer than 10,000 sequences were excluded from analysis, leaving approximately 40 CVID repertoires. The table was pulled from immuneACCESS by TCRdb, which kept in-frame rearrangements only. Such tables lose some clones; where checked, under half of the loss comes from unresolved V genes, and the rest has no known cause. The DNA gave D and trimming, while V, J and clone size come from that table. This sample is represented by roughly 40,000 clones, with no singletons among them. The ten largest make up 2.5% to 3% of the sample.

This clonotype was obtained from a person between 18 and 75 years old in good health. Sequenced sample: peripheral blood mononuclear cells. The sequence is built from TRBV7-2 and TRBJ2-7; D gene: possibly TRBD1, on 6 matching bases. CDR3 DNA, as far as it was read: TGTGCCAGCAGCGAAGACAGGAGAAGCTCCTACGAG. The resulting protein is CASSEDRRSSYE. The entire CDR3 protein is CASSEDRRSSYEQYF.